These 24 T cell receptor beta chains originate from one sample sequenced in a study of vaccination and CD4 T cells after COVID-19. TCRdb processed the PCR reads anew with MiXCR; each CDR3 protein has one entry. The data contain some 40,000 distinct CDR3 sequences, 36% of them singletons. Sample time point: late sampling 161 to 241 days after vaccination in three convalescent patients. The sample consisted of CD4+ T cells from blood, taken about 7 months after SARS-CoV-2 vaccination. The receptor source for this set is a human donor who had recovered from COVID-19.

V gene TRBV21-1 combines with J gene TRBJ1-5; no DNA check was done on the table's D call, TRBD1. TRBV21-1 corresponds to a pseudogene. The CDR3 sequence is 21 residues long. CDR3 sequence (DNA): TGTGCCAGCAGCAAAGCGCTTTCACAGACAGGTCTTGAGTCTTACAATCAGCCCCAGCATTTT. It codes for CASSKALSQTGLESYNQPQHF.

The rearrangement uses TRBV2 and TRBJ2-7; TRBD1 agrees at 8 bases. Trimming took 1 base from V and 6 from J; bases not matched to a gene: 5. The CDR3 is 14 amino acids. The germline CDR1 and CDR2 sequences are SNHLY and FYNNEI. DNA of the CDR3: TGTGCCAGCAGTGAAGGTTGGACAGGGCTCGAGCAGTACTTC. This codes for CASSEGWTGLEQYF.

This clonotype was seen only a few times. This rearrangement joins TRBV19 to TRBJ2-6; 8 nucleotides align to TRBD1. Losses at the gene ends were 6 bases for V and 0 bases for J; bases not matched to a gene: 7. Germline V gene data show CDR1 as LNHDA and CDR2 as SQIVND (reference sequence). The CDR3 consists of 17 residues. CDR3 nucleotides: TGTGCCAGTAGACCAGGGGGCGCTTACTCTGGGGCCAACGTCCTGACTTTC. It yields the protein CASRPGGAYSGANVLTF.

This clonotype was seen only a few times. The chain is built from TRBV7-9 and TRBJ2-3, with 9 bases that match TRBD1. The germline CDR1 and CDR2 sequences are SEHNR and FQNEAQ (reference sequence). CDR3 size: 22 residues. With 5 bases clipped from V and 0 bases from J, the junction kept 24 bases outside the gene matches. CDR3 residues: CASSIRTGVSLDKRPSTDTQYF. In nucleotides, the CDR3 is TGTGCCAGCAGCATACGGACAGGGGTGAGCCTAGATAAGCGACCTAGCACAGATACGCAGTATTTT.

This clonotype has only a few counts. The chain links TRBV7-8 to TRBJ1-1; D is possibly TRBD1 (5 bases). The CDR3 is made up of 13 amino acids. In germline, CDR1 is SGHVS, CDR2 FQNEAQ. Between the trimmed V and J ends, which lost 7 bases and 3 bases, there was a span of 12 bases. The CDR3 bases are TGTGCCAGCATCGCACCGGGGCACACTGAAGCTTTCTTT. Protein product: CASIAPGHTEAFF.

This clonotype was picked up a small number of times. The chain has TRBV6-2 or TRBV6-3 and TRBJ2-7; TRBD2 matches at 11 bases. From germline, CDR1 is MNHEY and CDR2 SVGEGT. The CDR3 is 14 residues long. Germline trimming cut 5 bases from V and 3 bases from J; bases unmatched to any gene: 3. The CDR3 coding sequence is TGTGCCAGCAGTAAGACTAGCGGGATCTACGAGCAGTACTTC. Residues: CASSKTSGIYEQYF.

This clonotype showed up just a few times. For the CDR3, the DNA is TGTGCCACCCGGCAAGCCCCTTCAGATACGCAGTATTTT. It is translated as CATRQAPSDTQYF. This chain links TRBV24-1 with TRBJ2-3; D not certain. CDR1 is KGHDR and CDR2 is SFDVKD in the germline V gene. The CDR3 has 13 residues. The ends were cut back, 9 bases at V and 4 bases at J, with 13 bases in the middle.

The V call is TRBV19, the J call TRBJ2-3, with D tentatively TRBD1 (6 bases). V lost 4 bases to trimming and J lost 2 bases, with 19 bases between them. The length of the CDR3 is 17 residues. Germline V CDR1 and CDR2: LNHDA, SQIVND (reference sequence). The CDR3 coding sequence is TGTGCCAGTAGTAAATCCGTAGGGGGACATCTCACAGATACGCAGTATTTT. As protein: CASSKSVGGHLTDTQYF.

This chain connects TRBV28 to TRBJ2-5; 10 nucleotides align to TRBD2. CDR3 length: 17 residues. The ends lost 1 base at V and 2 bases at J; junction bases unmatched: 7. Per germline, CDR1 MDHEN and CDR2 SYDVKM. Here the CDR3 reads CASSLSLTTSGQETQYF. DNA of the CDR3: TGTGCCAGCAGTTTATCCCTCACGACTAGCGGGCAAGAGACCCAGTACTTC.

J is TRBJ1-1 and V is TRBV6-5; possible D gene TRBD1, 5 bases. Deletions cut 0 bases from V and 3 bases from J, with 8 bases between. Germline V gene lookup returns CDR1 MNHEY and CDR2 SVGAGI. The CDR3 extends over 14 amino acids. The CDR3 sequence: CASSYSGGYTEAFF. The CDR3 DNA sequence: TGTGCCAGCAGTTACTCGGGGGGGTACACTGAAGCTTTCTTT.

The chain is built from TRBV27 and TRBJ2-7, with D maybe TRBD2 (5 bases). Trimming shortened V by 2 bases and J by 0 bases, and 8 bases separated the two germline ends. Germline CDR1 is MNHEY and CDR2 is SMNVEV (reference sequence). The CDR3 runs 14 residues. CDR3 in DNA: TGTGCCAGCAGTTTAGGACTTTACTCCTACGAGCAGTACTTC. Its protein product is CASSLGLYSYEQYF.

This rearrangement joins TRBV4-3 to TRBJ2-1; 8 bases are shared with TRBD1. Germline V lookup: CDR1 LGHNA, CDR2 YSLEER. V lost 3 bases, J lost 6 bases, and 4 bases stayed unmatched. The CDR3 sequence is 14 residues long. CDR3 sequence: CASSHITGGNEQFF. In DNA form, the CDR3 reads TGCGCCAGCAGCCATATTACAGGGGGCAATGAGCAGTTCTTC.

J is TRBJ2-7 and V is TRBV7-2, with D uncertain. V was clipped by 2 bases and J by 2 bases, with 13 bases between them. The CDR3 is made up of 15 amino acids. The germline V gene encodes CDR1 SGHTA and CDR2 FQGNSA. Here the CDR3 DNA reads TGTGCCAGCAGCTTATCCTCTGTACTCACCTACGAGCAGTACTTC. This codes for CASSLSSVLTYEQYF.

This rearrangement joins TRBV28 to TRBJ2-3; 7 positions agree with TRBD2. The J segment lost 6 bases and the V segment lost 4 bases, leaving 19 bases of the junction unmatched. The CDR3 loop spans 18 amino acids. CDR1 and CDR2 from the germline V gene are MDHEN and SYDVKM. In DNA form, the CDR3 reads TGTGCCAGCAGTTCCCCTTTGGGCCAGCCGCGGGAGAGGGATACGCAGTATTTT. Translating gives CASSSPLGQPRERDTQYF.

The chain has TRBV7-8 and TRBJ2-5; no clear D. Germline lookup yields CDR1 SGHVS and CDR2 FQNEAQ. The CDR3 covers 14 residues. V lost 5 bases and J 2 bases, leaving 12 bases between the germline ends. The chain's CDR3 is CASSERRNQETQYF. CDR3 sequence (DNA): TGTGCCAGCAGCGAACGACGGAATCAAGAGACCCAGTACTTC.

CDR3: CASSMQGSSWREVQETQYF. The CDR3 DNA reads as TGTGCCAGTAGTATGCAGGGCTCGTCATGGCGGGAGGTTCAAGAGACCCAGTACTTC. This chain uses TRBV19 with TRBJ2-5, with TRBD2 identical over 8 bases. Germline V gene sequence: CDR1 LNHDA, CDR2 SQIVND (reference sequence). J was trimmed by 2 bases and V by 3 bases; bases with no gene match: 17. This CDR3 has 19 amino acids.

V gene TRBV18 combines with J gene TRBJ2-1; 10 bases align to TRBD1. The CDR3 spans 19 residues. The germline CDR1 and CDR2 sequences are KGHSH and LQKENI. J lost 2 bases, V lost 3 bases, and 13 bases had no gene match. As DNA, the CDR3 is TGTGCCAGCTCACCTCGACAGGGGGCTAGTTCAAACCCCTACAATGAGCAGTTCTTC. This sequence encodes CASSPRQGASSNPYNEQFF.

This chain connects TRBV20-1 to TRBJ2-5, with D perhaps TRBD2 (6 bases). Germline V gene lookup returns CDR1 DFQATT and CDR2 SNEGSKA (reference sequence). The CDR3 covers 20 residues. V lost 0 bases, J lost 2 bases, and 28 bases lay in between. The CDR3 is CSARDYLWTPGTAGQETQYF. The CDR3 coding sequence is TGCAGTGCTAGAGATTATCTCTGGACGCCAGGAACTGCGGGGCAAGAGACCCAGTACTTC.

This chain links TRBV28 with TRBJ2-1, with D possibly matching TRBD1 (6 bases). The CDR3 extends over 15 amino acids. The germline gives CDR1 MDHEN, CDR2 SYDVKM. Between the trimmed V and J ends, which lost 7 bases and 3 bases, there was a span of 16 bases. CDR3 loop: CASIVGTGNYNEQFF. For the CDR3, the DNA is TGTGCCAGCATTGTTGGAACAGGGAACTACAATGAGCAGTTCTTC.

V and J are TRBV12-3 or TRBV12-4 and TRBJ1-2; no clear D gene. V dropped 2 bases and J dropped 7 bases, with 11 bases sitting between them. The CDR3 sequence is 13 residues long. DNA of the CDR3: TGTGCCAGCAGTTTACTCAGTGGGGTTGGCTACACCTTC. Translating gives CASSLLSGVGYTF.

The chain combines TRBV11-1 with TRBJ2-3; weak D call: TRBD2 (5 bases). CDR1 and CDR2 (germline): SGHAT, FQDESV (reference sequence). CDR3 length equals 14 residues. Trimming took off 2 bases at V and 4 bases at J, with 10 bases between the two ends. The CDR3 spells CASSLSSSADTQYF. DNA of the CDR3: TGTGCCAGCAGCTTATCCAGTAGCGCAGATACGCAGTATTTT.

CDR3 nucleotides: TGCAGTGCTAGAGACGGGACGGGCTACGAGCAGTACTTC. Protein: CSARDGTGYEQYF. This rearrangement joins TRBV20-1 to TRBJ2-7; D possibly matches TRBD1 or TRBD2 (5 bases each). The CDR3 consists of 13 residues. The germline V gene has CDR1 DFQATT and CDR2 SNEGSKA (reference sequence). V dropped 0 bases and J dropped 3 bases, with 9 bases sitting between them.

CDR3 sequence (DNA): TGTGCCAGCAGATATTTGGGTTCGAACACCGGGGAGCTGTTTTTT. This translates into CASRYLGSNTGELFF. This chain connects TRBV27 to TRBJ2-2; no reliable D call. CDR1 is MNHEY and CDR2 is SMNVEV in the germline V gene (reference sequence). The CDR3 covers 15 residues. V lost 6 bases, J lost 0 bases, and 11 bases lay in between.

The sample holds a few counts of this clonotype. The chain joins TRBV25-1 to TRBJ2-5; 11 positions match TRBD2. CDR1 and CDR2 from the germline V gene are MGHDK and SYGVNS. V was pared by 1 base and J by 4 bases, with 2 bases of the junction left unmatched. This CDR3 is built from 15 residues. CDR3 residues: CASSEFGLAGETQYF. CDR3 nucleotides: TGTGCCAGCAGTGAATTCGGACTAGCGGGAGAGACCCAGTACTTC.